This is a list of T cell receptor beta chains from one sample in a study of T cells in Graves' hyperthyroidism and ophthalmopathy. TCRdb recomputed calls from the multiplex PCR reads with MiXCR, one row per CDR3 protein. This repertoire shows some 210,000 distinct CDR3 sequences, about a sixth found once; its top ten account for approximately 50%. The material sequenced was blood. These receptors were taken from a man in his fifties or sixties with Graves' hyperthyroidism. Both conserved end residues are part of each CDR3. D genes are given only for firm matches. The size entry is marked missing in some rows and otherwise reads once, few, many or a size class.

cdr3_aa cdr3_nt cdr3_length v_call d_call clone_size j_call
CASSSARLAGGSSYNEQFF TGTGCCAGCAGCTCAGCTCGACTAGCGGGAGGCTCCTCCTACAATGAGCAGTTCTTC 19 TRBV6-1 TRBD2 NA TRBJ2-1
CASSFGLEYEQYF TGTGCCAGCAGCTTTGGACTAGAGTACGAGCAGTACTTC 13 TRBV5-6 TRBD2 NA TRBJ2-7
CASSPIPSRGGNSPLHF TGTGCCAGCTCACCAATCCCGAGCAGGGGGGGGAACTCACCCCTCCACTTT 17 TRBV18 TRBD1 few TRBJ1-6
CSATSGGRETQYF TGCAGTGCCACCTCGGGGGGCAGGGAGACCCAGTACTTC 13 TRBV20-1 NA many TRBJ2-5
CASSLSGFNTDTQYF TGTGCCAGCAGCCTCAGCGGATTCAACACAGATACGCAGTATTTT 15 TRBV7-3 NA many TRBJ2-3
CASSSTPQETQYF TGCGCCAGCAGCTCTACACCTCAAGAGACCCAGTACTTC 13 TRBV5-1 NA many TRBJ2-5
CASSLPPRTGGQKTYEQYF TGTGCCAGCAGTCTTCCCCCCCGGACAGGGGGCCAAAAAACCTACGAGCAGTACTTC 19 TRBV27 TRBD1 many TRBJ2-7
CASSSGSDSPLHF TGTGCCAGCAGTTCAGGGTCGGATTCACCCCTCCACTTT 13 TRBV12-3/TRBV12-4 NA few TRBJ1-6
CASTDGVRNTEAFF TGTGCCAGTACCGATGGGGTGAGGAACACTGAAGCTTTCTTT 14 TRBV19 NA NA TRBJ1-1
CASSLFSPENTEAFF TGTGCCAGCAGTTTATTTTCCCCTGAGAACACTGAAGCTTTCTTT 15 TRBV28 NA many TRBJ1-1
CASSLTRGNTDTQYF TGTGCCAGCAGCTTAACGCGGGGGAACACAGATACGCAGTATTTT 15 TRBV11-3 TRBD2 many TRBJ2-3
CASSLSGRASNEQFF TGTGCCAGCAGCTTATCCGGGAGGGCGAGCAATGAGCAGTTCTTC 15 TRBV11-3 TRBD2 many TRBJ2-1
CASSYSGGAYNEQFF TGTGCCAGCAGTTACTCGGGGGGCGCCTACAATGAGCAGTTCTTC 15 TRBV6-5 NA NA TRBJ2-1
CASSFIAGGSETQYF TGTGCCAGCAGCTTCATAGCCGGAGGTTCAGAGACCCAGTACTTC 15 TRBV11-2 NA NA TRBJ2-5
CASSILDRGVDEQYF TGTGCCAGTAGTATCCTCGACAGGGGCGTCGACGAGCAGTACTTC 15 TRBV19 TRBD1 few TRBJ2-7
CASSQVGSTDTQYF TGCGCCAGCAGCCAAGTCGGCAGCACAGATACGCAGTATTTT 14 TRBV4-1 NA NA TRBJ2-3
CASRNRGNEQYF TGTGCCAGCAGAAACAGGGGGAACGAGCAGTACTTC 12 TRBV12-3/TRBV12-4 TRBD1 many TRBJ2-7
CASSFTLGTSHGYTF TGTGCCAGCAGTTTTACCTTGGGGACATCGCATGGCTACACCTTC 15 TRBV6-1 NA many TRBJ1-2
CASSINFGPRTSQYF TGTGCCAGTAGTATTAACTTCGGGCCGCGAACGTCCCAGTACTTC 15 TRBV19 NA few TRBJ2-5
CASSVAGYGNEQYF TGTGCCAGCAGCGTTGCCGGGTACGGAAACGAGCAGTACTTC 14 TRBV9 NA many TRBJ2-7
CASSPSDSRNTEAFF TGTGCCAGCTCACCATCGGACTCAAGAAACACTGAAGCTTTCTTT 15 TRBV18 NA NA TRBJ1-1
CASSEEAGTGVSGELFF TGTGCCAGCAGTGAAGAGGCCGGGACAGGGGTTTCCGGGGAGCTGTTTTTT 17 TRBV6-1 TRBD1 NA TRBJ2-2
CAHAQPYSYNEQFF TGTGCCCACGCTCAACCCTACTCCTACAATGAGCAGTTCTTC 14 TRBV28 NA NA TRBJ2-1
CASSSAGVTYNSPLHF TGTGCCAGCAGCAGTGCCGGGGTAACCTATAATTCACCCCTCCACTTT 16 TRBV28 NA few TRBJ1-6
CASSQDFAGGLNEQFF TGCGCCAGCAGCCAAGATTTCGCGGGAGGTTTAAATGAGCAGTTCTTC 16 TRBV4-3 TRBD2 NA TRBJ2-1
CASSSQSMIEQFF TGTGCCAGCAGCTCCCAATCTATGATTGAGCAGTTCTTC 13 TRBV11-3 NA many TRBJ2-1
CASSLDRSSTDTQYF TGTGCCAGCAGTTTGGACAGGTCTAGCACAGATACGCAGTATTTT 15 TRBV27 TRBD1 NA TRBJ2-3
CASSLSRRVPHEQYF TGTGCCAGCAGCCTCTCTAGGAGGGTGCCCCACGAGCAGTACTTC 15 TRBV3-2 NA many TRBJ2-7
CSARVFGRESADTQYF TGCAGTGCTAGAGTATTCGGCCGGGAATCTGCTGATACGCAGTATTTT 16 TRBV20-1 NA few TRBJ2-3
CASSFLGLNTEAFF TGTGCCAGCAGCTTCTTAGGGTTGAACACTGAAGCTTTCTTT 14 TRBV11-2 NA many TRBJ1-1
CASSFRRGHTGELFF TGTGCCAGCAGTTTTAGGCGGGGACACACCGGGGAGCTGTTTTTT 15 TRBV12-3/TRBV12-4 NA NA TRBJ2-2
CATSRAGAGQPQHF TGTGCCACCAGCAGAGCCGGGGCCGGCCAGCCCCAGCATTTT 14 TRBV15 NA many TRBJ1-5
CASSWGLQGNEQFF TGCGCCAGCAGCTGGGGTCTCCAGGGGAATGAGCAGTTCTTC 14 TRBV5-1 NA NA TRBJ2-1
CATSPKGAQGVPTDTQYF TGTGCCACCAGTCCCAAAGGGGCGCAGGGTGTCCCCACAGATACGCAGTATTTT 18 TRBV24-1 NA NA TRBJ2-3
CASSLGRLAGGPDTQYF TGTGCCAGCAGCTTAGGTCGACTAGCGGGAGGGCCGGATACGCAGTATTTT 17 TRBV11-2 TRBD2 NA TRBJ2-3
CSASQRAEGEQYF TGCAGTGCTAGCCAGAGGGCGGAAGGCGAGCAGTACTTC 13 TRBV20-1 NA NA TRBJ2-7
CASSSQGSGTEAFF TGCGCCAGCAGCTCACAGGGCTCGGGCACTGAAGCTTTCTTT 14 TRBV5-1 NA many TRBJ1-1
CSAGHPGEKLFF TGCAGCGCAGGACACCCGGGGGAAAAACTGTTTTTT 12 TRBV29-1 NA few TRBJ1-4
CASSHWGLAGGRNTGELFF TGTGCCAGCAGCCACTGGGGACTAGCGGGAGGAAGGAACACCGGGGAGCTGTTTTTT 19 TRBV3-2 NA many TRBJ2-2
CASRRANSPLHF TGTGCCTCAAGACGGGCTAATTCACCCCTCCACTTT 12 TRBV30 NA few TRBJ1-6
CASSQAPEEAETQYF TGCGCCAGCAGCCAAGCCCCGGAGGAGGCAGAGACCCAGTACTTC 15 TRBV4-3 NA NA TRBJ2-5
CASSEGWKETQYF TGCGCCAGCAGTGAGGGTTGGAAAGAGACCCAGTACTTC 13 TRBV10-1 NA NA TRBJ2-5
CASSSTGGSDTQYF TGTGCCAGTAGTAGCACAGGGGGCTCAGATACGCAGTATTTT 14 TRBV19 TRBD1 many TRBJ2-3
CASSLLGRYEQYF TGTGCCAGCAGCTTATTAGGCAGATACGAGCAGTACTTC 13 TRBV7-2 NA many TRBJ2-7
CSAEGYNSPLHF TGCAGTGCCGAGGGTTATAATTCACCCCTCCACTTT 12 TRBV20-1 NA NA TRBJ1-6
CASQPGTYNEQFF TGCGCCAGCCAACCAGGGACCTACAATGAGCAGTTCTTC 13 TRBV5-1 NA many TRBJ2-1
CAGSPDGISINEQFF TGTGCCGGCAGCCCCGATGGGATATCAATTAATGAGCAGTTCTTC 15 TRBV9 NA NA TRBJ2-1
CASSLVGQGARRDAGELFF TGTGCCAGCAGCTTAGTGGGACAGGGGGCGCGTCGGGACGCCGGGGAGCTGTTTTTT 19 TRBV11-2 TRBD1 few TRBJ2-2
CASSLYRSYNEQFF TGTGCCAGCAGTTTATACAGGTCCTACAATGAGCAGTTCTTC 14 TRBV6-2/TRBV6-3 NA NA TRBJ2-1
CSARGQLYGYTF TGCAGTGCTCGGGGACAGCTCTATGGCTACACCTTC 12 TRBV20-1 TRBD1 many TRBJ1-2
CSVVGGMDTEAFF TGCAGCGTTGTAGGGGGTATGGACACTGAAGCTTTCTTT 13 TRBV29-1 NA NA TRBJ1-1
CASSPQGATNEKLFF TGTGCCAGCTCACCACAGGGGGCAACTAATGAAAAACTGTTTTTT 15 TRBV18 NA NA TRBJ1-4
CASSHLDIQYF TGTGCCAGCAGTCACCTGGACATTCAGTACTTC 11 TRBV6-1 NA NA TRBJ2-4
CASSFGQGEGIQYF TGTGCCAGCAGTTTTGGGCAGGGGGAGGGCATTCAGTACTTC 14 TRBV12-3/TRBV12-4 NA few TRBJ2-4
CASSLGWGHSYEQYF TGTGCCAGCAGCCTAGGGTGGGGACACTCCTACGAGCAGTACTTC 15 TRBV7-9 NA few TRBJ2-7